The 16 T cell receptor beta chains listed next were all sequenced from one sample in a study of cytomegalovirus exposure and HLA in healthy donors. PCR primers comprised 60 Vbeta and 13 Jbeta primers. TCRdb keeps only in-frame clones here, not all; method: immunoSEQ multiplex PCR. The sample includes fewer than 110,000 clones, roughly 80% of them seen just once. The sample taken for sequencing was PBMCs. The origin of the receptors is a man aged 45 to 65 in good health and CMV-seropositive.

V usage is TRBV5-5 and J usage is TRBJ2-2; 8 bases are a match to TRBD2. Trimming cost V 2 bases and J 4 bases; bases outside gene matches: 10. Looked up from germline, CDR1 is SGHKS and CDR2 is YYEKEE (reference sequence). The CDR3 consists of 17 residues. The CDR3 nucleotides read TGTGCCAGCAGCTTTGGGATCGGGAGGGCCAGCACCGGGGAGCTGTTTTTT. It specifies CASSFGIGRASTGELFF.

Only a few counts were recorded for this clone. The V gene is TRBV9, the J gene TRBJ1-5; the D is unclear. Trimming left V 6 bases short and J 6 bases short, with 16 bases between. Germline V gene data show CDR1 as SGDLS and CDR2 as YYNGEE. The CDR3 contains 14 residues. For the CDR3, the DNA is TGTGCCAGCACCAGAAAAGAGGTCGGTCAGCCCCAGCATTTT. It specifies CASTRKEVGQPQHF.

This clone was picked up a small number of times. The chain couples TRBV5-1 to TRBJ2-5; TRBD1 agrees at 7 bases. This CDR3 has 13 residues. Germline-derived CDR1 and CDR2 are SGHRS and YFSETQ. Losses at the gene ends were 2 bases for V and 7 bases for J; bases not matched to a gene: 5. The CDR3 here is CASSFQGDATQYF. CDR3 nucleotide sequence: TGCGCCAGCAGCTTCCAGGGGGATGCGACCCAGTACTTC.

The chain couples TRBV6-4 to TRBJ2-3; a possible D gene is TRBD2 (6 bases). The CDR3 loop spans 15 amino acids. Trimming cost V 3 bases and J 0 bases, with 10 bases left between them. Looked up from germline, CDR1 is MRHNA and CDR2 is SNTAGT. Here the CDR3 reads CASSEKAGSTDTQYF. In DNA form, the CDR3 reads TGTGCCAGCAGTGAAAAAGCGGGTAGCACAGATACGCAGTATTTT.

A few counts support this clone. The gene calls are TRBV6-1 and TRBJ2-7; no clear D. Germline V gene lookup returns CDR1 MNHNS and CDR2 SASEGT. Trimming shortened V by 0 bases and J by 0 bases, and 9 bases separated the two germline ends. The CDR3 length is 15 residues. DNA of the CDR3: TGTGCCAGCAGTGAAGCCCCCAGAAGCTCCTACGAGCAGTACTTC. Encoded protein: CASSEAPRSSYEQYF.

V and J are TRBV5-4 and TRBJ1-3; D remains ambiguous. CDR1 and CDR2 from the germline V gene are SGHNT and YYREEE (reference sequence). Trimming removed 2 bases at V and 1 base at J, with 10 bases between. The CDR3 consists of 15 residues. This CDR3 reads CASSFFGRSGNTIYF. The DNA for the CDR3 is TGTGCCAGCAGCTTCTTCGGTCGGTCTGGAAACACCATATATTTT.

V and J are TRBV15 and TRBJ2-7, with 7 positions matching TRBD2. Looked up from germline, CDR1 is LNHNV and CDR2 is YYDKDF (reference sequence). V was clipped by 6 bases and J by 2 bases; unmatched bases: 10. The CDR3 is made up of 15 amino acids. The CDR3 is CATREKRRGTYEQYF. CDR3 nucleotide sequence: TGTGCCACCAGAGAAAAGCGGCGGGGGACCTACGAGCAGTACTTC. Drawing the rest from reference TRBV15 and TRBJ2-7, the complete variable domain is DAMVIQNPRYQVTQFGKPVTLSCSQTLNHNVMYWYQQKSSQAPKLLFHYYDKDFNNEADTPDNFQSRRPNTSFCFLDIRSPGLGDTAMYLCATREKRRGTYEQYFGPGTRLTVT.

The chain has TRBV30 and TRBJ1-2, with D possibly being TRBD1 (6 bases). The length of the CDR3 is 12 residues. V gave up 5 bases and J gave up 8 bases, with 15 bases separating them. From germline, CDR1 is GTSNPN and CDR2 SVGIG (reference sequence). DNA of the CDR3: TGTGCCTGGGGACCCAGGGGAAGGGGCTACACCTTC. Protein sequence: CAWGPRGRGYTF.

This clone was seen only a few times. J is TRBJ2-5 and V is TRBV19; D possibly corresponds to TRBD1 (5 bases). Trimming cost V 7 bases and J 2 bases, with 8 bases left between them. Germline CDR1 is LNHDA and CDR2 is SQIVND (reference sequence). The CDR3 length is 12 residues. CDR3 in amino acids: CASTGNQETQYF. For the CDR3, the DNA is TGTGCCAGTACAGGGAATCAAGAGACCCAGTACTTC.

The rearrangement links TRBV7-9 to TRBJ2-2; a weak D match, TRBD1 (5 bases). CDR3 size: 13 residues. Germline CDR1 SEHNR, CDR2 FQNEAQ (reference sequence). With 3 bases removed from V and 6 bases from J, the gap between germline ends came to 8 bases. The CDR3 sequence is CASSLQGSGELFF. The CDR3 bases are TGTGCCAGCAGCTTGCAGGGTTCCGGGGAGCTGTTTTTT.

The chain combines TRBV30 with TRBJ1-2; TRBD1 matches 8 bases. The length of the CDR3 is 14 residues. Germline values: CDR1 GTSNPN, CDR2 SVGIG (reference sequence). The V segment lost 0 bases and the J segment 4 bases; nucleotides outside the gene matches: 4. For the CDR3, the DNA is TGTGCCTGGAGTGTACAGGGGGTTGGCTATGGCTACACCTTC. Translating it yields CAWSVQGVGYGYTF.

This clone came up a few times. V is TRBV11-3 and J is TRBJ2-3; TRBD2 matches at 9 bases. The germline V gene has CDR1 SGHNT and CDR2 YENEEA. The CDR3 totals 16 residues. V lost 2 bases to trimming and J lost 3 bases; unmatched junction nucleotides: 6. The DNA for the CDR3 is TGTGCCAGCAGCTTAAGAGCGGGAGGATATACAGATACGCAGTATTTT. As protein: CASSLRAGGYTDTQYF. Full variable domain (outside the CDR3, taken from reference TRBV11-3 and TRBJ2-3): EAGVVQSPRYKIIEKKQPVAFWCNPISGHNTLYWYLQNLGQGPELLIRYENEEAVDDSQLPKDRFSAERLKGVDSTLKIQPAELGDSAVYLCASSLRAGGYTDTQYFGPGTRLTVL.

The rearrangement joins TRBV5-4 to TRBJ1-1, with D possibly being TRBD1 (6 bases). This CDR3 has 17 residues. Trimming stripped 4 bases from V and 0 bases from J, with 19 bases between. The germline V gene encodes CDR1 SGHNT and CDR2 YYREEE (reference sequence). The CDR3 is CASSPRGVGGVNTEAFF. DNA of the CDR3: TGTGCCAGCAGCCCGAGGGGTGTAGGGGGAGTGAACACTGAAGCTTTCTTT.

Here the CDR3 DNA reads TGTGCCAGCAGCCTCCGCGTCAGACTAGCGGGAGTCTACACCGGGGAGCTGTTTTTT. Its protein product is CASSLRVRLAGVYTGELFF. The chain carries TRBV7-9 and TRBJ2-2; the match to TRBD2 covers 12 bases. The length of the CDR3 is 19 residues. The ends lost 5 bases at V and 3 bases at J; junction bases unmatched: 13. Germline CDR1 SEHNR, CDR2 FQNEAQ (reference sequence).

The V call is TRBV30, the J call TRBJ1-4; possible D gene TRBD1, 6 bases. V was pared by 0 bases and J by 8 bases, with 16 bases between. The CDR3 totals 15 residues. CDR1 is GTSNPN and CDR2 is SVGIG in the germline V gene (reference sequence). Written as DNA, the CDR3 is TGTGCCTGGAGTGTATTAAGGGGGGGTAGGGAAAAACTGTTTTTT. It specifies CAWSVLRGGREKLFF.

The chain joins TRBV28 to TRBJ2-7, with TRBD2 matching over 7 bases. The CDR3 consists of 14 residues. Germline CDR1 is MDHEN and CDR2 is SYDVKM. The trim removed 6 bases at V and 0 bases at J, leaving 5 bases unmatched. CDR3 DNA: TGTGCCAGCAGGGCCGGGACTAACTCCTACGAGCAGTACTTC. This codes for CASRAGTNSYEQYF. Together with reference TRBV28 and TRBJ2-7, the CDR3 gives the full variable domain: DVKVTQSSRYLVKRTGEKVFLECVQDMDHENMFWYRQDPGLGLRLIYFSYDVKMKEKGDIPEGYSVSREKKERFSLILESASTNQTSMYLCASRAGTNSYEQYFGPGTRLTVT.